The following is a T cell receptor beta chain sequence with its context. What it recognizes is unknown. Germline CDR1 MGHRA, CDR2 YSYEKL. Trimming removed 1 base at V and 9 bases at J, with 16 bases between. The CDR3 is made up of 15 amino acids. From genomic DNA, two-round multiplex PCR was used to amplify TCR beta CDR3. Amplification in first-round PCR relied on primers specific to each TRBV and TRBJ gene. TCRdb re-called the multiplex PCR reads through MiXCR, storing one row per CDR3 protein. The table shows 31,000 or so distinct CDR3 sequences, with around 48% occurring only once. The source of the sample is a study of prognosis after radiotherapy for stage I lung cancer. Looking at the study overall: Recruitment took place in Nanjing, China, where patients with stage I non-small cell lung cancer were enrolled between 2018 and 2019. The study deemed all of its non-small cell lung cancer patients medically inoperable.

Study-wide points: Unique TCR clone counts went down once patients had stereotactic body radiation therapy, median about 9,200 versus 6,500.

The input for sequencing was PBMCs, taken before or after stereotactic body radiation therapy (not recorded which). The gene calls are TRBV4-1 and TRBJ2-1, with D perhaps being TRBD1 or TRBD2 (7 bases each). The TCR comes from a donor aged 50 or older with non-small cell lung cancer. The CDR3 reads CASSQGLTGRGEQFF. CDR3 sequence (DNA): TGCGCCAGCAGCCAAGGTCTGACAGGGAGGGGTGAGCAGTTCTTC.